Shown below are 9 T cell receptor beta chains from a single sample sequenced in a study of blood T cell repertoires in COVID-19. Sequencing was performed with immunoSEQ multiplex PCR; in TCRdb, only in-frame clones are kept and a portion is missing. The top ten clones hold roughly a tenth of a sample with 140,000 to 150,000 clones, around 84% of them seen once. Material: peripheral blood. The receptors shown here come from a man aged 55 to 69 with active or convalescent COVID-19.

The V and J genes are TRBV12-3 or TRBV12-4 and TRBJ1-2, with D perhaps matching TRBD1 (6 bases). This CDR3 is built from 12 residues. The V gene lost 1 base and the J gene lost 7 bases, with 7 bases spanning the gap. The CDR3: CASSLGTAGYTF. CDR3 sequence (DNA): TGTGCCAGCAGTTTAGGGACAGCTGGCTACACCTTC.

The chain uses TRBV7-9 and TRBJ2-3; weak D call: TRBD1 (6 bases). Germline V gene lookup returns CDR1 SEHNR and CDR2 FQNEAQ (reference sequence). The CDR3 runs 14 residues. Trimming cost V 6 bases and J 2 bases, with 12 bases left between them. The CDR3 bases are TGTGCCAGCAGACCCGGACAGCCCACAGATACGCAGTATTTT. The encoded protein is CASRPGQPTDTQYF.

The chain uses TRBV5-6 and TRBJ1-2, with no clear D. Germline loops: CDR1 SGHDT, CDR2 YYEEEE. Trimming pared 8 bases from V and 8 bases from J, leaving 13 bases between. The CDR3 is 11 residues long. The CDR3 DNA reads as TGTGCCAGTCGGAGAGCCTGGGGCTACACCTTC. It is translated as CASRRAWGYTF.

The chain uses TRBV30 and TRBJ1-4, with D uncertain. The V end lost 0 bases, the J end lost 5 bases, and 13 bases lay between the germline ends. Germline CDR1 and CDR2: GTSNPN and SVGIG (reference sequence). The CDR3 is made up of 15 amino acids. The CDR3 DNA follows: TGTGCCTGGAGTGTACGGACTGGATTAAATGAAAAACTGTTTTTT. Residues: CAWSVRTGLNEKLFF. The entire variable domain, with the rest obtained from reference TRBV30 and TRBJ1-4, is as follows: SQTIHQWPATLVQPVGSPLSLECTVEGTSNPNLYWYRQAAGRGLQLLFYSVGIGQISSEVPQNLSASRPQDRQFILSSKKLLLSDSGFYLCAWSVRTGLNEKLFFGSGTQLSVL.

J is TRBJ1-1 and V is TRBV12-3 or TRBV12-4, with D tentatively TRBD1 (5 bases). CDR3 length: 11 residues. V gave up 7 bases and J gave up 12 bases, with 15 bases separating them. CDR3 nucleotides: TGTGCCAGCACCCTGGGGGGTACTTCTTTCTTT. Residues: CASTLGGTSFF.

CDR3 region: CASSWGGTGELFF. The CDR3 coding sequence is TGTGCCAGCAGCTGGGGGGGCACCGGGGAGCTGTTTTTT. The gene calls are TRBV7-2 and TRBJ2-2, with 7 bases identical to TRBD2. The germline V gene encodes CDR1 SGHTA and CDR2 FQGNSA. J gave up 4 bases and V 4 bases, and 0 bases lay outside the gene matches. The CDR3 contains 13 residues.

The chain uses TRBV6-5 and TRBJ2-5, with TRBD1 matching over 7 bases. The CDR3 has 15 amino acids. Germline V gene sequence: CDR1 MNHEY, CDR2 SVGAGI. V dropped 4 bases and J dropped 4; count of bases not matched to a gene: 9. CDR3 sequence: CASSWGQSSPETQYF. The CDR3 nucleotides are TGTGCCAGCAGTTGGGGACAGTCAAGTCCAGAGACCCAGTACTTC.

The chain employs TRBV18 and TRBJ2-4; tentative D call: TRBD1 (5 bases). Germline V gene data show CDR1 as KGHSH and CDR2 as LQKENI. The V end was cut by 10 bases, the J end by 8 bases, with 18 bases between. This CDR3 is built from 13 residues. CDR3 bases: TGTGCCACCACACGCCTGACAGAGGACATTCAGTACTTC. Encoded protein: CATTRLTEDIQYF.

The V call is TRBV7-6, the J call TRBJ2-4; D might be TRBD2 (6 bases). CDR1 is SGHVS, CDR2 FNYEAQ, per germline. This CDR3 spans 17 amino acids. V dropped 2 bases and J dropped 0 bases, with 14 bases sitting between them. The CDR3 sequence: CASSLPREALAKNIQYF. CDR3 bases: TGTGCCAGCAGCTTACCCAGGGAGGCGTTAGCCAAAAACATTCAGTACTTC.